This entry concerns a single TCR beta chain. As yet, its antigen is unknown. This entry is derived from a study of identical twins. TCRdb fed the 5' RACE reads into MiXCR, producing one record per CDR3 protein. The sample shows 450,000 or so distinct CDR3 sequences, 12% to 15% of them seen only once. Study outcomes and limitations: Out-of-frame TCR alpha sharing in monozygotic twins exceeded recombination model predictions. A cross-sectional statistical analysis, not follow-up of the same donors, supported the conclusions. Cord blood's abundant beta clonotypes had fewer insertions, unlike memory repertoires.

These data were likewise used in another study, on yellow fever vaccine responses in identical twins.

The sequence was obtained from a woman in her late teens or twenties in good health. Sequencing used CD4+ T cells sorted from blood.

CDR3 residues: CASSFEAGGADTQYF. DNA of the CDR3: TGTGCCAGCAGCTTTGAAGCGGGAGGGGCAGATACGCAGTATTTT. V is TRBV7-2 and J is TRBJ2-3; 10 positions match TRBD2. CDR3 length: 15 amino acids. Trimming cost V 3 bases and J 4 bases; bases outside gene matches: 4. Germline CDR1 and CDR2: SGHTA and FQGNSA.